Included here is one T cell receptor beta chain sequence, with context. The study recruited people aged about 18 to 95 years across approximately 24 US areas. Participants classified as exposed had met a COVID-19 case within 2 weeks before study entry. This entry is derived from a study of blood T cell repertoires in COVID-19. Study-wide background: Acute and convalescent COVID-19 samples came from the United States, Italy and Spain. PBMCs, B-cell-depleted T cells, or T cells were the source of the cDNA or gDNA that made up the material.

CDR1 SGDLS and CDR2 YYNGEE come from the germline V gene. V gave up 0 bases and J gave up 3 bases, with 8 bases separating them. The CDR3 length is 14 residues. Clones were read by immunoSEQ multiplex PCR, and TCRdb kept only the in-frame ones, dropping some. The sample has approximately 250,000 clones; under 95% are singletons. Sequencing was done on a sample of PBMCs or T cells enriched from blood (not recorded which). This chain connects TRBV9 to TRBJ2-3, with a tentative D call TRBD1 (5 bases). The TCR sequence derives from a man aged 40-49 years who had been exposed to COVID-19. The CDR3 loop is CASSVGQGTDTQYF. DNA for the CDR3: TGTGCCAGCAGCGTAGGTCAGGGTACAGATACGCAGTATTTT.